The 21 T cell receptor beta chains listed next were all sequenced from one sample in a study of T cell changes during pregnancy in multiple sclerosis. TCRdb's copy holds only in-frame clones and misses some; the assay was immunoSEQ multiplex PCR. The sample contains more than 50,000 clones, around 94% of which appear only once. This sample comprised CD8+ T cells from peripheral blood mononuclear cells, obtained after pregnancy. The receptor source for this set is a female donor with multiple sclerosis, enrolled in a pregnancy study.

This sequence joins TRBV6-6 and TRBJ2-1; 9 nucleotides align to TRBD2. The J segment lost 0 bases and the V segment lost 4 bases, leaving 4 bases of the junction unmatched. Germline V gives CDR1 MNHNY, CDR2 SVGAGI (reference sequence). The CDR3 has 16 residues. The CDR3 protein is CASSSGLALSYNEQFF. The CDR3 DNA reads TGTGCCAGCAGTTCCGGACTAGCGCTCTCCTACAATGAGCAGTTCTTC.

The V gene is TRBV13, the J gene TRBJ2-7; D not resolved. CDR1 and CDR2 from the germline V gene are PRHDT and FYEKMQ (reference sequence). V was trimmed by 5 bases and J by 3 bases, leaving 11 bases between them. This CDR3 has 13 residues. CDR3 region: CASSREASYEQYF. CDR3 nucleotide sequence: TGTGCCAGCAGCCGCGAGGCCAGCTACGAGCAGTACTTC.

V gene TRBV27 combines with J gene TRBJ2-5; D gene unclear. CDR3 length equals 11 residues. Trimming removed 5 bases at V and 2 bases at J, with 3 bases between. Germline CDR1 reads MNHEY; CDR2 reads SMNVEV (reference sequence). The CDR3 here is CASSPQETQYF. The CDR3 bases are TGTGCCAGCAGTCCTCAAGAGACCCAGTACTTC.

V gene TRBV6-4 combines with J gene TRBJ2-1; 8 bases match TRBD1. V gave up 6 bases and J gave up 9 bases; unmatched junction bases: 4. Germline CDR1 MRHNA, CDR2 SNTAGT. CDR3 length: 12 amino acids. The CDR3 region is CASSADRGEQFF. The CDR3 bases are TGTGCCAGCAGCGCTGACAGGGGTGAGCAGTTCTTC.

This clone is medium-sized within its sample. CDR3 bases: TGCAGCGTTCACAGGGGAAGTACTTACAATGAGCAGTTCTTC. This sequence encodes CSVHRGSTYNEQFF. The chain couples TRBV29-1 to TRBJ2-1, with 7 bases that match TRBD1. The CDR3 consists of 14 residues. V was pared by 5 bases and J by 4 bases, with 8 bases of the junction left unmatched. From germline, CDR1 is SQVTM and CDR2 ANQGSEA.

The J gene is TRBJ2-7, the V gene TRBV27, with TRBD1 identical over 7 bases. CDR3 length equals 13 residues. With V trimmed by 2 bases and J by 4 bases, 2 bases remained unmatched. Per germline, CDR1 MNHEY and CDR2 SMNVEV (reference sequence). CDR3 amino acids: CASSLRQGYEQYF. The CDR3 DNA sequence: TGTGCCAGCAGTTTAAGACAGGGTTACGAGCAGTACTTC.

The rearrangement joins TRBV19 to TRBJ2-7; TRBD1 might be the D (6 bases). Trimming removed 3 bases from V and 2 bases from J, with 8 bases in between. The V gene's germline CDR1 is LNHDA and CDR2 SQIVND (reference sequence). The CDR3 loop spans 13 amino acids. The CDR3 DNA is TGTGCCAGTAGTATGAAGGGGGCCTACGAGCAGTACTTC. Encoded protein: CASSMKGAYEQYF.

Worth noting for this clone: Other DNA variants within this sample encode the same CDR3. The V and J genes are TRBV9 and TRBJ2-7; D remains ambiguous. This CDR3 has 13 residues. V lost 0 bases, J lost 7 bases, and 11 bases lay in between. Germline CDR1 is SGDLS and CDR2 is YYNGEE. The CDR3 here is CASSVGSSYEQYF. In nucleotides, the CDR3 is TGTGCCAGCAGCGTAGGGTCTAGTTATGAGCAGTACTTC.

This clone was counted once. The gene calls are TRBV25-1 and TRBJ1-1; TRBD1 matches 7 bases. The junction had 4 bases not matched to a gene; V was cut back by 6 bases and J by 6 bases. Germline loops: CDR1 MGHDK, CDR2 SYGVNS. This CDR3 contains 12 residues. The CDR3 loop is CASSDRDSEAFF. The DNA for the CDR3 is TGTGCCAGCAGCGACAGGGACTCTGAAGCTTTCTTT. The full variable domain, rest sourced from reference TRBV25-1 and TRBJ1-1, is EADIYQTPRYLVIGTGKKITLECSQTMGHDKMYWYQQDPGMELHLIHYSYGVNSTEKGDLSSESTVSRIRTEHFPLTLESARPSHTSQYLCASSDRDSEAFFGQGTRLTVV.

The rearrangement links TRBV19 to TRBJ2-1, with D possibly matching TRBD1 (6 bases). The CDR3 is 15 amino acids. Germline V CDR1 and CDR2: LNHDA, SQIVND (reference sequence). V lost 7 bases, J lost 1 base, and 14 bases lay in between. The CDR3 DNA follows: TGTGCCAGTACCATGGACAGTCCTTCCTACAATGAGCAGTTCTTC. It encodes CASTMDSPSYNEQFF.

The DNA of the CDR3 is TGTGCCATCAGTGAGGAGGACCAAGAGACCCAGTACTTC. Translation gives CAISEEDQETQYF. The rearrangement uses TRBV10-3 and TRBJ2-5; D is undetermined. This CDR3 has 13 amino acids. CDR1 and CDR2 from the germline V gene are ENHRY and SYGVKD. The germline V and J ends were trimmed by 2 bases and 0 bases, with 4 bases remaining between them.

This clone was seen more than once but under ten times. The V and J genes are TRBV6-1 and TRBJ1-2; maybe TRBD1 (5 bases). Trimming shortened V by 6 bases and J by 5 bases, and 13 bases separated the two germline ends. The CDR3 covers 13 residues. Germline CDR1 reads MNHNS; CDR2 reads SASEGT. For the CDR3, the DNA is TGTGCCAGCAGGGGGCCCGTTCCGTATGGCTACACCTTC. It translates to CASRGPVPYGYTF.

This sequence joins TRBV7-3 and TRBJ1-2, with D possibly TRBD1 on 5 matching bases. V was clipped by 5 bases and J by 3 bases, with 13 bases between them. The CDR3 is made up of 14 amino acids. CDR1 is SGHTA, CDR2 FQGTGA, per germline. CDR3 sequence (DNA): TGTGCCAGCAGCGCCATTGGGGGGGACTATGGCTACACCTTC. It codes for CASSAIGGDYGYTF.

The genes are TRBV27 and TRBJ1-5; no clear D. Germline CDR1 MNHEY, CDR2 SMNVEV (reference sequence). This CDR3 region has 13 residues. V shed 5 bases and J shed 6 bases, with 11 bases lying between them. CDR3 nucleotides: TGTGCCAGCAGTCTTCGTGGCGGTCAGCCCCAGCATTTT. Translation: CASSLRGGQPQHF.

The chain combines TRBV4-2 with TRBJ2-5, with a tentative D call TRBD1 (6 bases). This CDR3 has 15 amino acids. The V gene's germline CDR1 is LGHNA and CDR2 YNFKEQ. Trimming pared 5 bases from V and 0 bases from J, leaving 13 bases between. The CDR3 spells CASSARTDYQETQYF. In DNA form, the CDR3 reads TGTGCCAGCAGCGCCCGGACAGACTACCAAGAGACCCAGTACTTC.

The chain uses TRBV27 and TRBJ2-2; D may be TRBD1 (7 bases). The CDR3 covers 16 residues. V lost 3 bases to trimming and J lost 4 bases, with 15 bases between them. Germline V gene sequence: CDR1 MNHEY, CDR2 SMNVEV (reference sequence). This CDR3 is CASSFLPGGSTGELFF. The CDR3, as DNA: TGTGCCAGCAGTTTTCTTCCAGGGGGGTCCACCGGGGAGCTGTTTTTT.

V and J are TRBV4-1 and TRBJ2-1; 11 bases line up with TRBD1. CDR1 and CDR2 (germline): MGHRA, YSYEKL. The CDR3 contains 15 residues. V was clipped by 3 bases and J by 5 bases; unmatched bases: 3. CDR3 nucleotide sequence: TGCGCCAGCAGCCAGGGGACAGGGGGACACAATGAGCAGTTCTTC. Its protein is CASSQGTGGHNEQFF.

The chain joins TRBV19 to TRBJ1-1; D not resolved. The CDR3 covers 14 residues. Trimming took off 5 bases at V and 9 bases at J, with 19 bases between the two ends. Germline V gene lookup returns CDR1 LNHDA and CDR2 SQIVND (reference sequence). The CDR3 spells CASSERNGFPKAFF. Written as DNA, the CDR3 is TGTGCCAGTAGTGAGAGAAACGGGTTTCCGAAAGCTTTCTTT. Looking up the rest from reference TRBV19 and TRBJ1-1 gives the full variable domain: DGGITQSPKYLFRKEGQNVTLSCEQNLNHDAMYWYRQDPGQGLRLIYYSQIVNDFQKGDIAEGYSVSREKKESFPLTVTSAQKNPTAFYLCASSERNGFPKAFFGQGTRLTVV.

The V call is TRBV4-1, the J call TRBJ2-7; the match to TRBD1 covers 8 bases. CDR3 size: 13 residues. Trimming at V came to 1 base and at J to 5 bases, leaving 1 base not matched to a gene. CDR1 and CDR2 from the germline V gene are MGHRA and YSYEKL. The CDR3 protein is CASSQGQGHEQYF. As DNA, the CDR3 is TGCGCCAGCAGCCAAGGACAGGGGCACGAGCAGTACTTC.

This chain joins TRBV19 and TRBJ1-1; no definite D call. CDR3 length: 13 amino acids. Trimming removed 1 base at V and 3 bases at J, with 6 bases between. Germline values: CDR1 LNHDA, CDR2 SQIVND (reference sequence). The CDR3 DNA reads TGTGCCAGTAGTATAGGGCAGTACACTGAAGCTTTCTTT. Residues: CASSIGQYTEAFF.

V is TRBV7-9 and J is TRBJ2-1, with TRBD2 identical over 9 bases. Germline-derived CDR1 and CDR2 are SEHNR and FQNEAQ (reference sequence). This CDR3 region has 14 residues. V shed 6 bases, J shed 4 bases, and the junction held 4 bases outside the gene matches. In DNA, the CDR3 is TGTGCCAGCAGGACTAGCGGTCAATACAATGAGCAGTTCTTC. It codes for CASRTSGQYNEQFF.